Described below is a single TCR beta chain sequence and its context. Its antigen is not known. V was clipped by 1 base and J by 0 bases, with 15 bases between them. Per germline, CDR1 SGHNT and CDR2 YYREEE (reference sequence). The CDR3 loop spans 17 amino acids. From the RT-PCR reads, TCRdb called clonotypes with MiXCR, one entry per CDR3 protein. The sample consists of some 480,000 distinct CDR3 sequences, approximately 11% of them appearing once. The data are from a study of response to subunit inactivated influenza vaccine. Study-wide results and limits: Authors suggested few new T cells are recruited by each seasonal influenza vaccination.

V and J are TRBV5-4 and TRBJ2-3; possible D gene TRBD1, 5 bases. The origin of this receptor is a man aged 50-60 years who received an inactivated influenza vaccine. The sample consisted of PBMCs from blood, taken roughly 47 days after vaccination. The CDR3 DNA reads TGTGCCAGCAGCTTGAAATTCGGGCAGGGTAGCACAGATACGCAGTATTTT. Translating it yields CASSLKFGQGSTDTQYF. The full variable domain, its missing parts supplied by reference TRBV5-4 and TRBJ2-3, is ETGVTQSPTHLIKTRGQQVTLRCSSQSGHNTVSWYQQALGQGPQFIFQYYREEENGRGNFPPRFSGLQFPNYSSELNVNALELDDSALYLCASSLKFGQGSTDTQYFGPGTRLTVL.